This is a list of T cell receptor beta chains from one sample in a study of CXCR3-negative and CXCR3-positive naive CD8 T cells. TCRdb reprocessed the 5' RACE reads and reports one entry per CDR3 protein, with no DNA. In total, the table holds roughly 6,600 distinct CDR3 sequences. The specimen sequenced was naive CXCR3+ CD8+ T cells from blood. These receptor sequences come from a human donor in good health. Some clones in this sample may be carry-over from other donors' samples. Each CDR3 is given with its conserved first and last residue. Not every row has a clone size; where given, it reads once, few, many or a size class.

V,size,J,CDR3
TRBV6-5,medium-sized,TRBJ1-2,CASSSGDNYGYTF
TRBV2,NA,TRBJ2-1,CASSYGTYDDNEQFF
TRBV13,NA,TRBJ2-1,CASSSGTSFSNEQFF
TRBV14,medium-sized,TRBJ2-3,CASSRLGSGRSTDTQYF
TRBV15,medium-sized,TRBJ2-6,CATSIEGPGSSGANVLTF
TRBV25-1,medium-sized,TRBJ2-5,CASSEPETQYF
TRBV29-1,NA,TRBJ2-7,CSARDGYEKYF
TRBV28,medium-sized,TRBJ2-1,CASSLISFGLHSYNEQFF
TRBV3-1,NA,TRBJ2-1,CASSPAGSPVEEYNEQFF
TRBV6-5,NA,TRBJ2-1,CASSGTSGSRYNEQFF
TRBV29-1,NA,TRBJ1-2,CSVEAPREGSGYTF
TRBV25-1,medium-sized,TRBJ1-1,CASSESGNTEAFF
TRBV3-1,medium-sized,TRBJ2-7,CASSQEDTLSYEQYF
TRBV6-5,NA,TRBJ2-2,CDSSYSTAGPGELFF
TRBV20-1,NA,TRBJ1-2,CSALNPGQGSFGYTF
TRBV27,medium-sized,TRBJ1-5,CASSLYPPRTVNQPQHF
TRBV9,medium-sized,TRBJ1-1,CASSENDLNTEAFF
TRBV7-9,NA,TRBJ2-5,CASSPPTRTYEETQYF
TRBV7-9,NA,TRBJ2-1,CASSSTGETLYSSYNEQFF
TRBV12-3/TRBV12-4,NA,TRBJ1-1,CASSLRDREAFF
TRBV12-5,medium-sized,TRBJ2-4,CASGLDPQAGGNIQYF
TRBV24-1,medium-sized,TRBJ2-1,CATHTGTSENNEQFF
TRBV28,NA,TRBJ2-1,CASRGAGEGYNEQFF
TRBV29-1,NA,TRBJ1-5,CSVEDPTAPTQPQHF
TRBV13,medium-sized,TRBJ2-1,CASSLKLNEQFF
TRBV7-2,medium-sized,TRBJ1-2,CASSEATGWGYGYTF
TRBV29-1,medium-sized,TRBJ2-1,CSVRLAGGPNEQFF
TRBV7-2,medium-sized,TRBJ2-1,CASSLEAGAYNEQFF
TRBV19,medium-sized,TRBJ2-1,CASSIASGSSNEQFF
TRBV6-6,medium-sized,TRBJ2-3,CASSYVAATDTQYF
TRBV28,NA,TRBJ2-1,CASSHGTSGIPYNEQFF
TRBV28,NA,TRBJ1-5,CASSSRDRVFSNQPQHF
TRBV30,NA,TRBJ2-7,CAWRYPGRYEQYF
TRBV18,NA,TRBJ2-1,CASSPRGQTYNEQFF
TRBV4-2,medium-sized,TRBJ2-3,CASSQEVPRTDTQYF
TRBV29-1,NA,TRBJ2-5,CSVELAGDPEETQYF
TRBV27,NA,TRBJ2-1,CASSSQRNEQFF
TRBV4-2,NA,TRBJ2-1,CASSQSTGGGRNEQFF
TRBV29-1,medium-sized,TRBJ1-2,CSVEVIDGYTF
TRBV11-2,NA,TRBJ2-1,CASSLVAGVANEQFF
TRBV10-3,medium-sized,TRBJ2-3,CAISESASGLTDTQYF
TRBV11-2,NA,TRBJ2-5,CASSLDQGWETQYF
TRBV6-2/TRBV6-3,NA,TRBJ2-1,CASLGLRGEQFF
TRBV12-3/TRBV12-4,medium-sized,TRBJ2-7,CASSLAGPAGNFYEQYF
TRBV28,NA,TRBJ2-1,CASSFQGGAYNEQFF
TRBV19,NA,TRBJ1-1,CASSKGQNTEAFF
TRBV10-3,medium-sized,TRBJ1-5,CAISDSRATGDSVQPQHF
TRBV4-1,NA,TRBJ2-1,CASSQKQGAVEQFF
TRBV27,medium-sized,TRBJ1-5,CASSAQGGNQPQHF
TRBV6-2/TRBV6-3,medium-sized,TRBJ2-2,CASSYSSGWDTGELFF
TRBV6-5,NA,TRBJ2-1,CASSSGTGYDHEQFF
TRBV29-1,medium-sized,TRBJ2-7,CSVVIGTIPHEQYF
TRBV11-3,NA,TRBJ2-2,CASRHLPGQPNTGELFF
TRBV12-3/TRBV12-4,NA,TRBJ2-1,CASSSGGPLNEQFF
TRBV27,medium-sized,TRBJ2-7,CASSPTGIEQYF
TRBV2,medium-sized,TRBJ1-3,CASSDSQAGNTIYF
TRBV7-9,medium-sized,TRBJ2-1,CASSLVTSGRNEQFF
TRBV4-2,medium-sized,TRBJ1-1,CASSQEQGANTEAFF
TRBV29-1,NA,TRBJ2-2,CSATRRGTGELFF
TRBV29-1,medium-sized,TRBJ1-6,CSVNRGHFNSPLHF